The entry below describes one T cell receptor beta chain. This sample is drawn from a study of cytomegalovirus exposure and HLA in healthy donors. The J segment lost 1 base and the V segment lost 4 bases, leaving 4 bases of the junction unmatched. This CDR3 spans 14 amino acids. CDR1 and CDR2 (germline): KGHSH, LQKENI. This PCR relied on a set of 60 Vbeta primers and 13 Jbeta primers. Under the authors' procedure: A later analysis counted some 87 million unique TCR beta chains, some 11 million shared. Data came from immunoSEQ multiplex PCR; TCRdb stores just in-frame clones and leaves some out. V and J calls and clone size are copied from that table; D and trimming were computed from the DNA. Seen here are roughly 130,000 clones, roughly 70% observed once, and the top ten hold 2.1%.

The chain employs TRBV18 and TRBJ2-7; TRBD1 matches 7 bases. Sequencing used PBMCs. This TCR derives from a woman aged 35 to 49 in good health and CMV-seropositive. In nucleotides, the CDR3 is TGTGCCAGCTCACAAGGACAGGATTCCTACGAGCAGTACTTC. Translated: CASSQGQDSYEQYF.